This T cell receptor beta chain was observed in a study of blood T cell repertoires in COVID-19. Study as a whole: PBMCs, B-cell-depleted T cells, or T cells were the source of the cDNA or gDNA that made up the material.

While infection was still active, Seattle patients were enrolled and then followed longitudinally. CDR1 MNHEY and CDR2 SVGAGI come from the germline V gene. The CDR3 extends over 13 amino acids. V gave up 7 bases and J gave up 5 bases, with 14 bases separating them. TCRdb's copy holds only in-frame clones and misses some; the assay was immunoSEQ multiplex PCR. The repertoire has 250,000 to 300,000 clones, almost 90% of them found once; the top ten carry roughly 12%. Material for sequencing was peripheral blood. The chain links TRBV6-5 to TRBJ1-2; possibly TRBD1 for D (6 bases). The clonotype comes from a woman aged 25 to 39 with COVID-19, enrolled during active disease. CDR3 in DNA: TGTGCCAGCACCCGAACCCAGGGGTATGGCTACACCTTC. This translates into CASTRTQGYGYTF.